The 2 T cell receptor beta chains presented below share a single source sample, sequenced in a study of cytomegalovirus exposure and HLA in healthy donors. Vbeta (60) and Jbeta (13) primers were used in the PCR. The assay was immunoSEQ multiplex PCR, and TCRdb's table has in-frame clones only and misses some. The top ten clones hold just over 5% of a sample with about 97,000 clones, around 10% of them seen once. The specimen sequenced was PBMCs. Receptors were obtained from a man aged 45-65 years in good health and CMV-seropositive.

The chain has TRBV5-1 and TRBJ2-2; D may be TRBD2 (6 bases). V was cut by 4 bases and J by 10 bases, with 14 bases left in between. The length of the CDR3 is 13 residues. Germline V gene sequence: CDR1 SGHRS, CDR2 YFSETQ. In nucleotides, the CDR3 is TGCGCCAGCAGCCGGGGACTCCCGGAGGAGCTGTTTTTT. Translating it yields CASSRGLPEELFF.

The chain is built from TRBV28 and TRBJ1-3, with 7 bases matching TRBD1. This CDR3 region has 15 residues. Germline V gives CDR1 MDHEN, CDR2 SYDVKM. The J segment lost 4 bases and the V segment lost 6 bases, leaving 9 bases of the junction unmatched. This CDR3 reads CASSSTGELGNTIYF. The CDR3 nucleotides read TGTGCCAGCAGCAGCACAGGGGAACTCGGAAACACCATATATTTT. The whole variable domain, filled in from reference TRBV28 and TRBJ1-3, reads DVKVTQSSRYLVKRTGEKVFLECVQDMDHENMFWYRQDPGLGLRLIYFSYDVKMKEKGDIPEGYSVSREKKERFSLILESASTNQTSMYLCASSSTGELGNTIYFGEGSWLTVV.